Sequencing of this TCR beta chain was carried out in a study of blood T cell repertoires in COVID-19. TCRdb's copy holds only in-frame clones and misses some; the assay was immunoSEQ multiplex PCR. The profile covers around 260,000 clones, with more than 85% appearing a single time and 3.6% taken by the ten largest. CDR3 length: 16 residues. V was clipped by 5 bases and J by 4 bases; unmatched bases: 13. The germline V gene encodes CDR1 SGHNT and CDR2 YENEEA. The sequenced sample was peripheral blood. The sequence derives from a man between 18 and 29 years old with active or convalescent COVID-19. This chain uses TRBV11-3 with TRBJ2-7, with 8 bases lining up with TRBD2. The DNA for the CDR3 is TGTGCCAGCAGCCTAGCCCTAGGAGCGGGAGTTTACGAGCAGTACTTC. Its translation is CASSLALGAGVYEQYF.